This TCR beta chain is from a study of control samples from healthy donors and cancer patients. CDR3 length: 13 amino acids. Germline V gene data show CDR1 as SGDLS and CDR2 as YYNGEE. The V end lost 4 bases, the J end lost 9 bases, and 14 bases lay between the germline ends. Generated by immunoSEQ multiplex PCR, the TCRdb table keeps only in-frame clones and is missing some. The sample consists of 75,000 to 95,000 clones, approximately 88% of them appearing once. The sequenced sample consisted of PBMCs. The TCR originated in a woman between 45 and 60 years old with colorectal cancer. This sequence joins TRBV9 and TRBJ2-1, with D uncertain. The CDR3 sequence: CASSPMTLPEQFF. In DNA, the CDR3 is TGTGCCAGCAGCCCTATGACCCTTCCTGAGCAGTTCTTC.